The clone carrying this TCR beta chain has only a few counts. Its target is unknown. This specimen comes from a study of beta chain features in type 1 diabetes. Points from the study as a whole: Naive, central memory and Treg TCRB repertoires seemed to resemble each other more closely in patients than they did in healthy donors. High-TCR-expressing cells could be over-represented by cDNA sequencing. Among type 1 diabetes patients, VDJ junctions had fewer insertions and more deletions.

Trimming left V 5 bases short and J 7 bases short, with 18 bases between. CDR3 length equals 15 residues. Germline CDR1 and CDR2: SGHVS and FQNEAQ. The authors reverse transcribed all of the isolated RNA, so sequencing captured expressed TCRB transcripts. Here immunoSEQ multiplex PCR was the method, and the copy in TCRdb shows in-frame clones only, minus some. The table has fewer than 500,000 clones, about 15% seen once. Sequences were obtained from naive CD4+ T cells from blood. The gene calls are TRBV7-8 and TRBJ2-1; a possible D gene is TRBD1 (6 bases). The clonotype was recovered from a man younger than 45 in good health. CDR3 nucleotides: TGTGCCAGCAGCCGCAAGGTGGTGGGGGCGAATGAGCAGTTCTTC. Its translation is CASSRKVVGANEQFF.